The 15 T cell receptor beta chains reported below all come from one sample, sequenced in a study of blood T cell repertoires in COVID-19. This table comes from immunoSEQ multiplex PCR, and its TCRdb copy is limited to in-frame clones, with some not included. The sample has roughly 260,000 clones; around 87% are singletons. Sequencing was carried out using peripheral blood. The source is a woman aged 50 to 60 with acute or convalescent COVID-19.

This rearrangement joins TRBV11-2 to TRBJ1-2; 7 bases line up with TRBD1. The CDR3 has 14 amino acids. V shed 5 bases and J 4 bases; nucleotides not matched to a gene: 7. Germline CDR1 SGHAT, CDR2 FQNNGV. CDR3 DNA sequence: TGTGCCAGCAGCAAGAACAGGGGAGCCTATGGCTACACCTTC. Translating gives CASSKNRGAYGYTF. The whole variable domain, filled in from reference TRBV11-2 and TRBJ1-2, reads EAGVAQSPRYKIIEKRQSVAFWCNPISGHATLYWYQQILGQGPKLLIQFQNNGVVDDSQLPKDRFSAERLKGVDSTLKIQPAKLEDSAVYLCASSKNRGAYGYTFGSGTRLTVV.

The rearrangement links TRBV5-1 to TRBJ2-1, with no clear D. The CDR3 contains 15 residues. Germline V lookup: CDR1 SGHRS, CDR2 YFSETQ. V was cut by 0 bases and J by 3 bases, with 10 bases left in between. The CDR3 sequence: CASSLASTDYNEQFF. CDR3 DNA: TGCGCCAGCAGCTTGGCCTCGACTGACTACAATGAGCAGTTCTTC.

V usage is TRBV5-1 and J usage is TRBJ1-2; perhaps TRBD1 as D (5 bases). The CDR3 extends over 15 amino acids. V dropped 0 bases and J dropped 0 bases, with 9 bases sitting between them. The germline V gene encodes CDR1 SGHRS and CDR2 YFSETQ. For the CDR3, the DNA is TGCGCCAGCAGCTTGGCGGCAGGGTCTAACTATGGCTACACCTTC. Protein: CASSLAAGSNYGYTF.

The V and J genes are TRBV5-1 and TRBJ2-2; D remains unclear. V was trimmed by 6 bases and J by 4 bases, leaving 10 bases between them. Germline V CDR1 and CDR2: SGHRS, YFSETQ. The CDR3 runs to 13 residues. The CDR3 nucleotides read TGCGCCAGCACGGTCCTACCCACCGGGGAGCTGTTTTTT. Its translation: CASTVLPTGELFF.

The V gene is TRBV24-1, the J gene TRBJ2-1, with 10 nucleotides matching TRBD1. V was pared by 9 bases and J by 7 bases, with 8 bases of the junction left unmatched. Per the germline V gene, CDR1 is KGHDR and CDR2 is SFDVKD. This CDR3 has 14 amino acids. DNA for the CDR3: TGTGCCACCGGAGACAGGGGGCGACGGAATGAGCAGTTCTTC. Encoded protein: CATGDRGRRNEQFF.

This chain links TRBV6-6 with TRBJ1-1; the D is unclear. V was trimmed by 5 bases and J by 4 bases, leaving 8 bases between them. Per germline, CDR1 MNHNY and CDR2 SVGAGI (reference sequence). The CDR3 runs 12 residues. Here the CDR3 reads CASSGRSTEAFF. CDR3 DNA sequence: TGTGCCAGCAGTGGGAGGAGCACTGAAGCTTTCTTT.

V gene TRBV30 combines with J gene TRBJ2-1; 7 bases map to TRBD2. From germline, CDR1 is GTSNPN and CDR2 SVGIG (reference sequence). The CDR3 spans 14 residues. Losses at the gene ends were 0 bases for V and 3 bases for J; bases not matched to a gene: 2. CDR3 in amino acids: CAWSVGGGYNEQFF. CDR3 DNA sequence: TGTGCCTGGAGTGTGGGCGGGGGCTACAATGAGCAGTTCTTC.

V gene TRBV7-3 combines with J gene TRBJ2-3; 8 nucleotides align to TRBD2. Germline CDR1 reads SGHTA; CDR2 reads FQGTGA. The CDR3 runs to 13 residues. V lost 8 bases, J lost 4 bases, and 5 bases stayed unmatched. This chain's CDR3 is CASREGPSDTQYF. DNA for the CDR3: TGTGCCAGCCGGGAGGGCCCCTCAGATACGCAGTATTTT.

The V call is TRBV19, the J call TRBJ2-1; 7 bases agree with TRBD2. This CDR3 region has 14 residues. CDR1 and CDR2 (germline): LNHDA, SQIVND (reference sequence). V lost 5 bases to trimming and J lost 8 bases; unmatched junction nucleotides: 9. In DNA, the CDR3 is TGTGCCAGTAGTCCCCGGACTAGTTTCTATGAGCAGTTCTTC. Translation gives CASSPRTSFYEQFF.

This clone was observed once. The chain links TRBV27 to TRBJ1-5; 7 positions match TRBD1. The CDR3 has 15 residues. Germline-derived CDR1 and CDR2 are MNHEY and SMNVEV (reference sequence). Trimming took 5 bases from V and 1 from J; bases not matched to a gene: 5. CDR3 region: CASSADRVSNQPQHF. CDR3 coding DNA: TGTGCCAGCAGTGCTGACAGGGTCAGCAATCAGCCCCAGCATTTT.

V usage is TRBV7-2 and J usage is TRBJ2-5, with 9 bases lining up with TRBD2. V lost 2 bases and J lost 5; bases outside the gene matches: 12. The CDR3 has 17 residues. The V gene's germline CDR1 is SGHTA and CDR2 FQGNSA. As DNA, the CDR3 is TGTGCCAGCAGCTTACCTGGCGGGAGGGTAATTGTGGAGACCCAGTACTTC. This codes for CASSLPGGRVIVETQYF.

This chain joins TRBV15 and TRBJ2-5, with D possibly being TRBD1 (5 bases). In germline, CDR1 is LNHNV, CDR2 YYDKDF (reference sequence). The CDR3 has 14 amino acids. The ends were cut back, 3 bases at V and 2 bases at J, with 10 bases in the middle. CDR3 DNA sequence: TGTGCCACCAGCAGGCCAGGGCAACAAGAGACCCAGTACTTC. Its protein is CATSRPGQQETQYF.

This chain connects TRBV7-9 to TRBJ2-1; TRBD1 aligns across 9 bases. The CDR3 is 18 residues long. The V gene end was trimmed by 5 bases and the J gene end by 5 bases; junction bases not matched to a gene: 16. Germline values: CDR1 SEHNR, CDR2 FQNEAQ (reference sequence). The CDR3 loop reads CASSPEQGASPRDNEQFF. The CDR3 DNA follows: TGTGCCAGCAGCCCTGAACAGGGGGCGAGCCCCAGGGACAATGAGCAGTTCTTC.

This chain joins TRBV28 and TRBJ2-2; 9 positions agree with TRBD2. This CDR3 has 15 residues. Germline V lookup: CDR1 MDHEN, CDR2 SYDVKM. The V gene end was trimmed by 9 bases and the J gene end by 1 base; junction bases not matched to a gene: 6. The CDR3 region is CASCSGRKNTGELFF. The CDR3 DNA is TGTGCCAGTTGTAGCGGGAGAAAGAACACCGGGGAGCTGTTTTTT.

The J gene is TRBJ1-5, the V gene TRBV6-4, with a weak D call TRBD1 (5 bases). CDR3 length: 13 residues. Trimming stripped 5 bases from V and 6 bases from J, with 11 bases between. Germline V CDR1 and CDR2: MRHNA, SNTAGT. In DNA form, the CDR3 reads TGTGCCAGCAGTAAAGGGGAGGGTCAGCCCCAGCATTTT. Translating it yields CASSKGEGQPQHF.